Here is one T cell receptor (beta chain) with its context. Its antigen is unidentified. The data are from a study of CD4 T cells in relation to SARS-CoV-2 and coronaviruses. The CDR3 loop spans 17 amino acids. V gave up 3 bases and J gave up 1 base, with 16 bases separating them. Germline V gene data show CDR1 as KGHSH and CDR2 as LQKENI. TCRdb's copy holds only in-frame clones and misses some; the assay was immunoSEQ multiplex PCR. The sample records under 25,000 clones, about 75% being singletons. Before the COVID-19 pandemic, during about 2010-2019, CD4+ T cells were taken from unexposed donors. After ten to eleven days of culture, CD4+ T cells were isolated.

The sequenced material came from CD4+ T cells from PBMCs, cultured in vitro. V usage is TRBV18 and J usage is TRBJ2-4; perhaps TRBD1 as D (5 bases). This receptor was identified in a human donor in good health. As DNA, the CDR3 is TGTGCCAGCTCACCTCAGGGTGGGGCGCGGGCCAAAAACATTCAGTACTTC. This translates into CASSPQGGARAKNIQYF.